Listed below are T cell receptor beta chains from one sample, sequenced in a study of immune evolution from preneoplasia to lung adenocarcinoma. TCRdb's copy holds only in-frame clones and misses some; the assay was immunoSEQ multiplex PCR. This sample yields tens of thousands of clones, of which roughly 80% are seen a single time; about 4.4% belongs to the top ten. The sample consisted of FFPE invasive lung adenocarcinoma tissue. The receptors come from a person aged 55 to 75 with lung adenocarcinoma. Both conserved end residues are part of each CDR3. Fields, in order: J gene, D gene, V gene, clone size, CDR3 DNA, CDR3 protein. D genes are given only for firm matches. Only some rows state a clone size, as once, few, many or a class for expanded clones.

>TRBJ1-2|NA|TRBV7-2|NA
TGTGCCAGCAGCTTAACCCCGTCCCTGCGGGTTTATGGCTACACCTTC
CASSLTPSLRVYGYTF
>TRBJ2-7|NA|TRBV10-3|NA
TGTGCCATCAGTCCTGAGGGGGGTGGCGAGCAGTACTTC
CAISPEGGGEQYF
>TRBJ2-5|NA|TRBV5-6|NA
TGTGCCAGCAGCTTAGTTGGGTCGGGGCAGGAGACCCAGTACTTC
CASSLVGSGQETQYF
>TRBJ2-1|TRBD2|TRBV11-2|NA
TGTGCCAGCAGCTTACTAGCGGGAGGTAAAAATGAGCAGTTCTTC
CASSLLAGGKNEQFF
>TRBJ1-2|NA|TRBV7-9|few
TGTGCCAGCAGCTTAACAGGCCTAGCTAACTATGGCTACACCTTC
CASSLTGLANYGYTF
>TRBJ2-3|NA|TRBV5-1|NA
TGCGCCAGCAGCTTGGAGGGGGGAGGCACAGATACGCAGTATTTT
CASSLEGGGTDTQYF
>TRBJ2-7|NA|TRBV2|NA
TGTGCCAGCAGCGCCCAGGCATACTACGAGCAGTACTTC
CASSAQAYYEQYF
>TRBJ1-3|NA|TRBV27|NA
TGTGCCAGCAGTCCGACGCCGTCGGGAAACACCATATATTTT
CASSPTPSGNTIYF
>TRBJ2-5|NA|TRBV5-1|NA
TGCGCCAGCAAGGGGGGTATTTGGGAGACCCAGTACTTC
CASKGGIWETQYF
>TRBJ2-1|NA|TRBV19|NA
TGTGCCAGTAGTATAGGCCCCAGGGCGGGGTCAAGATCCTACAATGAGCAGTTCTTC
CASSIGPRAGSRSYNEQFF
>TRBJ2-4|NA|TRBV2|few
TGTGCCAGCAGCGTCTCCATAGTAGCCAAAAACATTCAGTACTTC
CASSVSIVAKNIQYF
>TRBJ2-3|NA|TRBV5-4|NA
TGTGCCAGCAGCTTGTCCACCGATACGCAGTATTTT
CASSLSTDTQYF
>TRBJ2-7|NA|TRBV4-1|NA
TGCGCCAGCAGCCAAGGAAGGGAATACGAGCAGTACTTC
CASSQGREYEQYF
>TRBJ2-2|NA|TRBV18|NA
TGTGCCAGCCCCCGTGCCAGGGAGAGCGGGGAGCTGTTTTTT
CASPRARESGELFF
>TRBJ2-1|NA|TRBV7-8|NA
TGTGCCAGCAGCTTTGACGGATTTGAGGGTGAGCAGTTCTTC
CASSFDGFEGEQFF
>TRBJ2-7|NA|TRBV29-1|NA
TGCAGCGTTGTACCTCAGTTAAGCTCCTACGAGCAGTACTTC
CSVVPQLSSYEQYF
>TRBJ1-2|NA|TRBV30|NA
TGTGCCTGCAGGGACGGAAACTATGGCTACACCTTC
CACRDGNYGYTF
>TRBJ2-2|NA|TRBV6-4|NA
TGTGCCAGCAGTGACCGGAGCACCGGGGAGCTGTTTTTT
CASSDRSTGELFF
>TRBJ1-4|NA|TRBV5-1|NA
TGCGCCAGCAGCCCGACTGGGTTCAGGACTAATGAAAAACTGTTTTTT
CASSPTGFRTNEKLFF
>TRBJ2-2|NA|TRBV14|NA
TGTGCCAGCAGCCAACTCGTCGTAGGGGAGCTGTTTTTT
CASSQLVVGELFF
>TRBJ1-2|NA|TRBV5-1|NA
TGCGCCAGCAGCTTTGGGTCTGGGTATGGAGGAGGCTACACCTTC
CASSFGSGYGGGYTF
>TRBJ2-1|TRBD2|TRBV7-7|NA
TGTGCTAGCAGCCCCCGACTAGCGGAAAACAATGAGCAGTTCTTC
CASSPRLAENNEQFF
>TRBJ2-4|NA|TRBV25-1|NA
TGTGCCAGCAGTGATGCGAGGGTAGGGAGCAAAAACATTCAGTACTTC
CASSDARVGSKNIQYF
>TRBJ2-7|TRBD1|TRBV5-1|NA
TGCGCCAGCAGCTGGGGACAGGCCTACGAGCAGTACTTC
CASSWGQAYEQYF
>TRBJ1-1|NA|TRBV5-1|NA
TGCGCCAGCAGCCCAACGCGGGCATACAACACTGAAGCTTTCTTT
CASSPTRAYNTEAFF
>TRBJ2-1|NA|TRBV11-2|NA
TGTGCCAGCAGCTTAAGGGGGAGGGCAGACAATGAGCAGTTCTTC
CASSLRGRADNEQFF
>TRBJ2-7|TRBD1|TRBV5-1|NA
TGCGCCAGCAGCGGACAGGGCTACGAGCAGTACTTC
CASSGQGYEQYF
>TRBJ2-3|NA|TRBV15|NA
TGTGCCACCAGCAGAGGGGGGGGCGGCGCAGATACGCAGTATTTT
CATSRGGGGADTQYF
>TRBJ2-5|TRBD2|TRBV5-1|NA
TGCGCCAGCAGCCCCAAAGCGGGAGGGCAGCGGGAGACCCAGTACTTC
CASSPKAGGQRETQYF
>TRBJ2-5|TRBD1|TRBV9|NA
TGTGCCAGCAGCGTTACAGGGGGCTGGGAAGAGACCCAGTACTTC
CASSVTGGWEETQYF
>TRBJ2-6|NA|TRBV5-6|few
TGTGCCAGCAGCAACAGAGATGACATCTCTGGGGCCAACGTCCTGACTTTC
CASSNRDDISGANVLTF
>TRBJ2-1|TRBD2|TRBV7-7|few
TGTGCTAGCAGCTTAGACCTAGCGGGTGGGGTCAATGAGCAGTTCTTC
CASSLDLAGGVNEQFF
>TRBJ2-2|NA|TRBV7-2|once
TGTGCCAGCAGCTCCTGGGGGACACAGAACACCGGGGAGCTGTTTTTT
CASSSWGTQNTGELFF
>TRBJ1-5|TRBD1|TRBV2|NA
TGTGCCAGCGGGGGACAGGGAGGACAGCCCCAGCATTTT
CASGGQGGQPQHF
>TRBJ2-1|TRBD2|TRBV10-3|NA
TGTGCCATCAGCGGGCTAGCGGGAGGCAATGAGCAGTTCTTC
CAISGLAGGNEQFF
>TRBJ2-2|TRBD2|TRBV27|NA
TGTGCCAGCAGAGCTAGCGGAGGAGTTGGCACCGGGGAGCTGTTTTTT
CASRASGGVGTGELFF
>TRBJ2-1|NA|TRBV5-8|once
TGTGCCAGCAGCGCCTTTTGGGCATTGGGGGGATTTGGCGATGAGCAGTTCTTC
CASSAFWALGGFGDEQFF
>TRBJ2-1|TRBD2|TRBV29-1|NA
TGCAGCGTTGGGGCCCTGGGCGGGAGTTATATTTTCTTC
CSVGALGGSYIFF